These 32 T cell receptor beta chains were sequenced from one sample in a study of T cells in Graves' hyperthyroidism and ophthalmopathy. Amplification of TCR beta CDR3 regions was performed using RNA transcripts as template. Primed by the HTBI set, a first-round RT-PCR was run on the TCR CDR3. TCRdb independently ran MiXCR on the multiplex PCR reads; one entry per CDR3 protein. The top ten clones hold 3.8% of a sample with 600,000 to 650,000 distinct CDR3 sequences, around 15% of them seen once. Specimen: blood. The receptors here all came from a woman aged 25 to 45 with Graves' hyperthyroidism.

This clonotype was observed at least ten times. The V and J genes are TRBV20-1 and TRBJ1-1; D is unresolved. This CDR3 region has 12 residues. V was cut by 3 bases and J by 1 base, with 6 bases left in between. The germline CDR1 and CDR2 sequences are DFQATT and SNEGSKA (reference sequence). The DNA of the CDR3 is TGCAGTGCTAGTCCGGCGAACACTGAAGCTTTCTTT. It encodes CSASPANTEAFF.

This clonotype was observed many times. The rearrangement uses TRBV13 and TRBJ2-5, with 8 bases lining up with TRBD2. There are 15 residues in the CDR3. Germline CDR1 reads PRHDT; CDR2 reads FYEKMQ (reference sequence). With V trimmed by 1 base and J by 2 bases, 3 bases remained unmatched. CDR3: CASSLVGGDQETQYF. CDR3 nucleotide sequence: TGTGCCAGCAGCTTAGTCGGGGGGGATCAAGAGACCCAGTACTTC.

The V call is TRBV5-4, the J call TRBJ2-7; 8 nucleotides line up with TRBD2. This CDR3 has 13 amino acids. Germline CDR1 and CDR2: SGHNT and YYREEE (reference sequence). V lost 3 bases, J lost 5 bases, and 4 bases stayed unmatched. The CDR3 region is CASSWTSSDEQYF. CDR3 DNA: TGTGCCAGCAGCTGGACTAGCTCGGACGAGCAGTACTTC.

The chain recombines TRBV4-2 with TRBJ2-3, with TRBD1 identical over 9 bases. From germline, CDR1 is LGHNA and CDR2 YNFKEQ. Germline trimming cut 10 bases from V and 3 bases from J; bases unmatched to any gene: 8. This CDR3 comprises 14 residues. For the CDR3, the DNA is TGTGCCACGCGGACAGGGGATTTGACAGATACGCAGTATTTT. Protein product: CATRTGDLTDTQYF.

A few counts support this clonotype. This chain joins TRBV28 and TRBJ2-1, with D perhaps matching TRBD2 (7 bases). This CDR3 comprises 14 residues. V shed 6 bases and J shed 7 bases, with 16 bases lying between them. Per the germline V gene, CDR1 is MDHEN and CDR2 is SYDVKM. The CDR3 DNA sequence: TGTGCCAGCAGCCCTGGGGGGGCGGAGAATGAGCAGTTCTTC. Its protein is CASSPGGAENEQFF.

This clonotype has at least ten counts. The chain has TRBV11-3 and TRBJ2-4; D is uncertain. CDR1 is SGHNT, CDR2 YENEEA, per germline. V lost 1 base, J lost 0 bases, and 7 bases lay in between. The CDR3 length is 15 residues. CDR3 sequence: CASSLGTIAKNIQYF. The CDR3 DNA reads as TGTGCCAGCAGCTTAGGCACAATAGCCAAAAACATTCAGTACTTC.

The chain couples TRBV18 to TRBJ2-2, with 9 bases that match TRBD2. The CDR3 contains 15 residues. V lost 4 bases, J lost 4 bases, and 4 bases stayed unmatched. CDR1 and CDR2 (germline): KGHSH, LQKENI. The CDR3 nucleotides are TGTGCCAGCTCACTACTAGCGGGCCTCACCGGGGAGCTGTTTTTT. Its protein is CASSLLAGLTGELFF.

There are many counts of this clonotype. In nucleotides, the CDR3 is TGCAGCGTTCGGCGGTACGGGAGAGGGGCCGGGGAGCTGTTTTTT. This encodes CSVRRYGRGAGELFF. The chain recombines TRBV29-1 with TRBJ2-2, with D maybe TRBD2 (6 bases). Germline loops: CDR1 SQVTM, CDR2 ANQGSEA. There are 15 residues in the CDR3. V was shortened by 5 bases and J by 6 bases, with 19 bases between the two germline ends.

This clonotype was recorded many times. V gene TRBV7-2 combines with J gene TRBJ2-7; D unclear. V was trimmed by 1 base and J by 7 bases, leaving 11 bases between them. This CDR3 comprises 13 residues. The germline gives CDR1 SGHTA, CDR2 FQGNSA. CDR3 in amino acids: CASSLEYGLEQYF. The DNA of the CDR3 is TGTGCCAGCAGCTTAGAGTACGGGCTGGAGCAGTACTTC.

This clonotype was observed at least ten times. The chain uses TRBV5-6 and TRBJ2-7, with TRBD2 matching 10 bases. With V trimmed by 4 bases and J by 5 bases, 12 bases remained unmatched. Germline CDR1 is SGHDT and CDR2 is YYEEEE. The CDR3 spans 16 residues. CDR3 loop: CASSEVGLAVSNEQYF. CDR3 nucleotides: TGTGCCAGCAGCGAGGTTGGACTAGCGGTTTCCAACGAGCAGTACTTC. Based on the CDR3 plus reference TRBV5-6 and TRBJ2-7, the full variable domain is DAGVTQSPTHLIKTRGQQVTLRCSPKSGHDTVSWYQQALGQGPQFIFQYYEEEERQRGNFPDRFSGHQFPNYSSELNVNALLLGDSALYLCASSEVGLAVSNEQYFGPGTRLTVT.

This clonotype was found many times. CDR3 sequence reads: CASSLNGVEKLFF. As DNA, the CDR3 is TGTGCCAGCAGTTTGAATGGGGTAGAAAAACTGTTTTTT. The chain is built from TRBV28 and TRBJ1-4; no clear D. CDR1 MDHEN and CDR2 SYDVKM come from the germline V gene. The CDR3 sequence is 13 residues long. V lost 3 bases to trimming and J lost 8 bases, with 10 bases between them.

The V call is TRBV27, the J call TRBJ1-6, with D possibly matching TRBD1 (5 bases). This CDR3 has 14 residues. The germline V gene has CDR1 MNHEY and CDR2 SMNVEV (reference sequence). Trimming left V 6 bases short and J 11 bases short, with 17 bases between. The CDR3 nucleotides are TGTGCCAGCAGGACCGGGGGAATGAATCCACCCCTCCACTTT. It specifies CASRTGGMNPPLHF.

This clonotype was detected many times. This chain uses TRBV28 with TRBJ2-7, with 7 nucleotides matching TRBD1. The CDR3 runs to 13 residues. Trimming took 6 bases from V and 4 from J; bases not matched to a gene: 6. In germline, CDR1 is MDHEN, CDR2 SYDVKM. The CDR3 sequence: CASRPGTAYEQYF. As DNA, the CDR3 is TGTGCCAGCAGGCCCGGGACAGCGTACGAGCAGTACTTC.

The chain joins TRBV7-2 to TRBJ1-2, with D tentatively TRBD1 (6 bases). The germline CDR1 and CDR2 sequences are SGHTA and FQGNSA. The CDR3 totals 16 residues. V lost 7 bases and J 1 base, leaving 19 bases between the germline ends. CDR3 sequence: CASKRGGTPVNYGYTF. In nucleotides, the CDR3 is TGTGCCAGCAAACGGGGGGGGACACCCGTTAACTATGGCTACACCTTC.

The J gene is TRBJ2-1, the V gene TRBV9; 9 nucleotides match TRBD1. Germline CDR1 reads SGDLS; CDR2 reads YYNGEE. The V gene end was trimmed by 2 bases and the J gene end by 4 bases; junction bases not matched to a gene: 16. The CDR3 runs to 19 residues. CDR3: CASSVGTGRADWAYNEQFF. For the CDR3, the DNA is TGTGCCAGCAGCGTGGGGACAGGGAGGGCGGACTGGGCATACAATGAGCAGTTCTTC.

This clonotype was seen a handful of times. The genes are TRBV6-1 and TRBJ2-5; D may be TRBD1 (6 bases). This CDR3 is built from 17 residues. Germline CDR1 MNHNS, CDR2 SASEGT. V lost 1 base, J lost 0 bases, and 15 bases lay in between. The chain's CDR3 is CASSEEWTEKYQETQYF. The CDR3 DNA reads as TGTGCCAGCAGTGAAGAGTGGACAGAAAAGTACCAAGAGACCCAGTACTTC.

Many counts were recorded for this clonotype. The V gene is TRBV2, the J gene TRBJ2-7, with 14 bases lining up with TRBD2. CDR1 is SNHLY and CDR2 is FYNNEI in the germline V gene. Trimming took 6 bases from V and 4 from J; bases not matched to a gene: 8. The CDR3 sequence is 16 residues long. In nucleotides, the CDR3 is TGTGCCAGCAGGACGGGGACTAGCGGGAGTGTATACGAGCAGTACTTC. This sequence encodes CASRTGTSGSVYEQYF. The complete variable domain, with remaining parts taken from reference TRBV2 and TRBJ2-7, reads EPEVTQTPSHQVTQMGQEVILRCVPISNHLYFYWYRQILGQKVEFLVSFYNNEISEKSEIFDDQFSVERPDGSNFTLKIRSTKLEDSAMYFCASRTGTSGSVYEQYFGPGTRLTVT.

This clonotype was detected a few times. V is TRBV24-1 and J is TRBJ2-1; no reliable D call. The CDR3 is made up of 15 amino acids. From germline, CDR1 is KGHDR and CDR2 SFDVKD. The ends were cut back, 1 base at V and 0 bases at J, with 6 bases in the middle. The chain's CDR3 is CATSDFPNSYNEQFF. CDR3 nucleotides: TGTGCCACCAGTGATTTCCCAAACTCCTACAATGAGCAGTTCTTC.

The table lists this clonotype with a count of one. The conserved phenylalanine or tryptophan normally closing the CDR3 is absent here, so this likely arose from a read error. CDR3 in DNA: TGCAGTGACACACTCCCACAGGGGGCGAGGGGCTACACCCTC. Amino acids: CSDTLPQGARGYTL. The chain combines TRBV20-1 with TRBJ1-2; 9 bases are shared with TRBD1. This CDR3 region has 14 residues. Germline V gene data show CDR1 as DFQATT and CDR2 as SNEGSKA (reference sequence). Germline trimming cut 7 bases from V and 8 bases from J; bases unmatched to any gene: 14.

The table lists this clonotype with many counts. This rearrangement joins TRBV29-1 to TRBJ2-3; 8 bases match TRBD2. This CDR3 is built from 15 residues. V gave up 5 bases and J gave up 6 bases; unmatched junction bases: 13. CDR1 and CDR2 from the germline V gene are SQVTM and ANQGSEA. This chain's CDR3 is CSVLNGAGVSDTQYF. In DNA form, the CDR3 reads TGCAGCGTTCTGAATGGAGCGGGAGTATCGGATACGCAGTATTTT.

In this sample, this clonotype turned up many times. The chain recombines TRBV2 with TRBJ2-5; D is uncertain. CDR1 and CDR2 (germline): SNHLY, FYNNEI. This CDR3 region has 13 residues. V lost 5 bases and J 2 bases, leaving 9 bases between the germline ends. The CDR3 reads CASSYLGQETQYF. The DNA for the CDR3 is TGTGCCAGCAGTTATTTGGGTCAAGAGACCCAGTACTTC.

This clonotype was seen ten or more times. The genes are TRBV28 and TRBJ1-1; D perhaps matches TRBD1 (5 bases). The CDR3 is made up of 13 amino acids. V was clipped by 1 base and J by 7 bases, with 10 bases between them. Germline CDR1 reads MDHEN; CDR2 reads SYDVKM. For the CDR3, the DNA is TGTGCCAGCAGTTTATACAGGTTCCGTGAAGCTTTCTTT. Translating gives CASSLYRFREAFF.

This clonotype was counted many times. The V gene is TRBV27, the J gene TRBJ1-1; D is possibly TRBD1 (5 bases). Germline V gives CDR1 MNHEY, CDR2 SMNVEV (reference sequence). The CDR3 is made up of 16 amino acids. Trimming shortened V by 5 bases and J by 3 bases, and 19 bases separated the two germline ends. The CDR3 region has the DNA TGTGCCAGCAGTCCCGCCGGGACCGGAATATACACTGAAGCTTTCTTT. Protein product: CASSPAGTGIYTEAFF.

The sample holds many counts of this clonotype. CDR3 loop: CSATVGSFYEQYF. In nucleotides, the CDR3 is TGCAGTGCTACGGTTGGGTCCTTCTACGAGCAGTACTTC. V gene TRBV20-1 combines with J gene TRBJ2-7; D not resolved. CDR1 and CDR2 from the germline V gene are DFQATT and SNEGSKA (reference sequence). CDR3 size: 13 residues. V was trimmed by 4 bases and J by 3 bases, leaving 13 bases between them.

There are a few counts of this clonotype. V gene TRBV10-3 combines with J gene TRBJ2-6, with TRBD1 as a possible D gene (6 bases). CDR3 size: 15 residues. Germline CDR1 reads ENHRY; CDR2 reads SYGVKD. Trimming left V 10 bases short and J 0 bases short, with 13 bases between. The CDR3 is CATGTSSSGANVLTF. The CDR3 DNA follows: TGTGCCACCGGGACATCGAGCTCTGGGGCCAACGTCCTGACTTTC.

This clonotype was counted ten times or more. The CDR3 nucleotides read TGTGCCAGCAGCTCGGGACAGGAGAATTCACCCCTCCACTTT. Protein sequence: CASSSGQENSPLHF. The chain uses TRBV12-3 or TRBV12-4 and TRBJ1-6; TRBD1 matches at 8 bases. The CDR3 is 14 residues long. V lost 6 bases and J lost 7; bases outside the gene matches: 5.

The table lists this clonotype with many counts. The chain has TRBV24-1 and TRBJ1-2; unclear D gene. Germline V gene data show CDR1 as KGHDR and CDR2 as SFDVKD. V lost 1 base and J 9 bases, leaving 8 bases between the germline ends. This CDR3 contains 12 residues. CDR3 amino acids: CATSDFRLSYTF. The CDR3 DNA sequence: TGTGCCACCAGTGATTTTAGGCTGAGCTACACCTTC.

This clonotype was picked up many times. The rearrangement links TRBV11-2 to TRBJ2-7, with D unclear. Germline-derived CDR1 and CDR2 are SGHAT and FQNNGV. Trimming left V 0 bases short and J 2 bases short, with 8 bases between. This CDR3 region has 14 residues. For the CDR3, the DNA is TGTGCCAGCAGCTTAGACACAGTAACCTACGAGCAGTACTTC. Translated: CASSLDTVTYEQYF.

This chain connects TRBV4-2 to TRBJ2-1; 14 bases align to TRBD2. With V trimmed by 0 bases and J by 6 bases, 10 bases remained unmatched. The CDR3 spans 19 residues. In germline, CDR1 is LGHNA, CDR2 YNFKEQ. This CDR3 reads CASSQDPGQGLAGVNEQFF. In DNA form, the CDR3 reads TGTGCCAGCAGCCAAGATCCTGGCCAGGGACTAGCGGGAGTCAATGAGCAGTTCTTC.

This clonotype has a count of ten or more. The rearrangement joins TRBV30 to TRBJ2-7, with 8 bases fitting TRBD1. Germline CDR1 is GTSNPN and CDR2 is SVGIG (reference sequence). The CDR3 totals 12 residues. Trimming cost V 7 bases and J 0 bases; bases outside gene matches: 2. Here the CDR3 reads CAFQGASYEQYF. In DNA form, the CDR3 reads TGTGCCTTTCAGGGGGCCTCCTACGAGCAGTACTTC.

This clonotype was counted ten times or more. The chain links TRBV28 to TRBJ1-1; D gene uncertain. The CDR3 sequence is 14 residues long. V was cut by 5 bases and J by 4 bases, with 14 bases left in between. The germline V gene encodes CDR1 MDHEN and CDR2 SYDVKM. This chain's CDR3 is CASSPFRPLTEAFF. In DNA, the CDR3 is TGTGCCAGCAGTCCCTTCCGGCCTCTCACTGAAGCTTTCTTT.

V is TRBV7-2 and J is TRBJ1-3, with 7 bases aligning to TRBD1. The V gene's germline CDR1 is SGHTA and CDR2 FQGNSA. The CDR3 covers 16 residues. V lost 8 bases to trimming and J lost 0 bases; unmatched junction nucleotides: 10. This chain's CDR3 is CASVRGQTFSGNTIYF. The CDR3, as DNA: TGTGCCAGCGTTAGGGGACAGACGTTCTCTGGAAACACCATATATTTT.